The 30 T cell receptor beta chains below all came from one sample that was sequenced in a study of somatic mutations in cytotoxic T cells in rheumatoid arthritis. Method: immunoSEQ multiplex PCR; TCRdb's copy keeps in-frame clones and lacks some. This table has several thousand clones, roughly 80% appearing once. This sample comprised CD8+ T cells sorted from blood, obtained at a follow-up visit. These receptors originate from a woman aged 70-85 years with rheumatoid arthritis.

This clone turned up a few times. The rearrangement uses TRBV29-1 and TRBJ1-1; D is undetermined. Trimming shortened V by 6 bases and J by 2 bases, and 10 bases separated the two germline ends. Germline values: CDR1 SQVTM, CDR2 ANQGSEA. The CDR3 runs to 12 residues. The CDR3 reads CSVAWANTEAFF. The CDR3 DNA is TGCAGCGTAGCCTGGGCTAACACTGAAGCTTTCTTT. Filled out from reference TRBV29-1 and TRBJ1-1, the complete variable domain reads SAVISQKPSRDICQRGTSLTIQCQVDSQVTMMFWYRQQPGQSLTLIATANQGSEATYESGFVIDKFPISRPNLTFSTLTVSNMSPEDSSIYLCSVAWANTEAFFGQGTRLTVV.

DNA of the CDR3: TGTGCCAGCAGTTCTTGGACAGGAGATGAGCAGTTCTTC. Its protein is CASSSWTGDEQFF. V gene TRBV27 combines with J gene TRBJ2-1, with 7 bases lining up with TRBD1. Germline CDR1 and CDR2: MNHEY and SMNVEV (reference sequence). Losses at the gene ends were 4 bases for V and 8 bases for J; bases not matched to a gene: 5. This CDR3 is 13 amino acids long.

The rearrangement joins TRBV19 to TRBJ1-5, with TRBD1 matching over 8 bases. The CDR3 is made up of 12 amino acids. Germline lookup yields CDR1 LNHDA and CDR2 SQIVND (reference sequence). Trimming cost V 6 bases and J 7 bases; bases outside gene matches: 2. In DNA form, the CDR3 reads TGTGCCAGTAGGACAGGGGTGCAGCCCCAGCATTTT. It codes for CASRTGVQPQHF. The full variable domain, completed using reference TRBV19 and TRBJ1-5, is DGGITQSPKYLFRKEGQNVTLSCEQNLNHDAMYWYRQDPGQGLRLIYYSQIVNDFQKGDIAEGYSVSREKKESFPLTVTSAQKNPTAFYLCASRTGVQPQHFGDGTRLSIL.

In this sample, this clone turned up a few times. CDR3 sequence: CASSMWGAVNTEAFF. The CDR3 DNA reads TGCGCCAGCAGCATGTGGGGGGCTGTGAACACTGAAGCTTTCTTT. V gene TRBV5-1 combines with J gene TRBJ1-1; TRBD1 is a possible D gene (6 bases). Per the germline V gene, CDR1 is SGHRS and CDR2 is YFSETQ. Trimming shortened V by 4 bases and J by 0 bases, and 13 bases separated the two germline ends. CDR3 length: 15 amino acids. Together with reference TRBV5-1 and TRBJ1-1, the CDR3 gives the full variable domain: KAGVTQTPRYLIKTRGQQVTLSCSPISGHRSVSWYQQTPGQGLQFLFEYFSETQRNKGNFPGRFSGRQFSNSRSEMNVSTLELGDSALYLCASSMWGAVNTEAFFGQGTRLTVV.

Here the CDR3 DNA reads TGTGCCAGCAGCCCGGGGACAGCGAACACTGAAGCTTTCTTT. Its translation: CASSPGTANTEAFF. V and J are TRBV7-6 and TRBJ1-1, with 7 bases aligning to TRBD1. CDR3 length: 14 amino acids. The junction had 4 bases not matched to a gene; V was cut back by 5 bases and J by 1 base. CDR1 is SGHVS, CDR2 FNYEAQ, per germline.

Turning to this clone: An end of the junction does not agree with germline; a read error may underlie this. V usage is TRBV2 and J usage is TRBJ2-7; 8 bases map to TRBD2. Germline V gene sequence: CDR1 SNHLY, CDR2 FYNNEI. This CDR3 region has 11 residues. The CDR3 DNA follows: TGTGCCAGCAGGGGGCCGGGAGGGGGTTCCTTC. Translating gives CASRGPGGGSF.

The chain uses TRBV27 and TRBJ2-5; D may correspond to TRBD1 or TRBD2 (5 bases each). The germline V gene encodes CDR1 MNHEY and CDR2 SMNVEV (reference sequence). The CDR3 runs 13 residues. The germline V and J ends were trimmed by 3 bases and 8 bases, with 13 bases remaining between them. This CDR3 reads CASSLAPGDTQYF. CDR3 DNA: TGTGCCAGCAGTTTGGCCCCTGGGGACACCCAGTACTTC.

This chain uses TRBV6-5 with TRBJ2-7, with 9 bases identical to TRBD2. CDR3 size: 14 residues. Germline CDR1 and CDR2: MNHEY and SVGAGI. Germline trimming cut 5 bases from V and 5 bases from J; bases unmatched to any gene: 7. The CDR3: CASSVLAGSDEQYF. As DNA, the CDR3 is TGTGCCAGCAGTGTGCTAGCGGGATCGGACGAGCAGTACTTC.

This clone has a handful of counts. This chain links TRBV2 with TRBJ1-1; D ambiguous. The germline V and J ends were trimmed by 8 bases and 1 base, with 8 bases remaining between them. Looked up from germline, CDR1 is SNHLY and CDR2 is FYNNEI. The CDR3 runs 12 residues. CDR3 in DNA: TGTGCCAGCTTGGACGGGAACACTGAAGCTTTCTTT. This gives the protein CASLDGNTEAFF.

The chain is built from TRBV7-9 and TRBJ1-2, with D unclear. Trimming removed 2 bases at V and 2 bases at J, with 6 bases between. CDR1 SEHNR and CDR2 FQNEAQ come from the germline V gene (reference sequence). There are 13 residues in the CDR3. The DNA for the CDR3 is TGTGCCAGCAGCTTATACACCAACTATGGCTACACCTTC. Protein sequence: CASSLYTNYGYTF.

In regard to this clone: Sequence at one end of the junction differs from germline and may be a read error. The chain couples TRBV7-9 to TRBJ2-7; D ambiguous. The CDR3 consists of 13 residues. Per germline, CDR1 SEHNR and CDR2 FQNEAQ (reference sequence). The CDR3 is CASSFLKPYEQYF. CDR3 in DNA: TGTGCCAGCAGCTTTCTTAAGCCCTATGAGCAGTACTTC.

The CDR3 loop is CASSLPGAPYEQYF. CDR3 nucleotides: TGTGCCAGCAGCTTGCCGGGGGCCCCCTACGAGCAGTACTTC. The chain links TRBV5-5 to TRBJ2-7; D tentatively fits TRBD1 or TRBD2 (6 bases each). V lost 1 base, J lost 2 bases, and 10 bases lay in between. There are 14 residues in the CDR3. The V gene's germline CDR1 is SGHKS and CDR2 YYEKEE (reference sequence).

A single count supports this clone. The rearrangement links TRBV2 to TRBJ2-7; a possible D gene is TRBD1 (5 bases). Germline CDR1 reads SNHLY; CDR2 reads FYNNEI. The ends were cut back, 5 bases at V and 1 base at J, with 15 bases in the middle. The CDR3 is 15 amino acids. CDR3 in DNA: TGTGCCAGCAGTCCGTACGACAGTTCTTCCTACGAGCAGTACTTC. It encodes CASSPYDSSSYEQYF.

This clone came up once. This rearrangement joins TRBV27 to TRBJ1-5; D remains ambiguous. The CDR3 extends over 16 amino acids. Between the trimmed V and J ends, which lost 2 bases and 0 bases, there was a span of 11 bases. Germline CDR1 reads MNHEY; CDR2 reads SMNVEV (reference sequence). The CDR3 sequence: CASSLGGPYSNQPQHF. In nucleotides, the CDR3 is TGTGCCAGCAGTTTAGGCGGACCGTATAGCAATCAGCCCCAGCATTTT.

V is TRBV5-8 and J is TRBJ1-2, with TRBD1 identical over 7 bases. The CDR3 length is 14 residues. Per germline, CDR1 SGHTS and CDR2 YDEGEE. V was clipped by 4 bases and J by 9 bases; unmatched bases: 12. The CDR3 coding sequence is TGTGCCAGCAGCCAGCCCCTCCAGGGGGGAAGCTACACCTTC. Protein: CASSQPLQGGSYTF.

J is TRBJ2-7 and V is TRBV15; D may be TRBD1 (6 bases). Trimming stripped 6 bases from V and 3 bases from J, with 15 bases between. The CDR3 length is 14 residues. Germline assignment: CDR1 LNHNV and CDR2 YYDKDF (reference sequence). CDR3 in DNA: TGTGCCACCAGTTTCACCGGGACAAACTACGAGCAGTACTTC. It encodes CATSFTGTNYEQYF.

This clone was detected only a few times. J is TRBJ2-7 and V is TRBV2; a possible D gene is TRBD2 (5 bases). Germline-derived CDR1 and CDR2 are SNHLY and FYNNEI. There are 14 residues in the CDR3. Trimming stripped 2 bases from V and 0 bases from J, with 8 bases between. The CDR3 nucleotides read TGTGCCAGCAGTGAACGCGAGGGCTCCTACGAGCAGTACTTC. Amino acids: CASSEREGSYEQYF. The whole variable domain, filled in from reference TRBV2 and TRBJ2-7, reads EPEVTQTPSHQVTQMGQEVILRCVPISNHLYFYWYRQILGQKVEFLVSFYNNEISEKSEIFDDQFSVERPDGSNFTLKIRSTKLEDSAMYFCASSEREGSYEQYFGPGTRLTVT.

The genes are TRBV6-4 and TRBJ2-1; no firm D call. CDR1 is MRHNA and CDR2 is SNTAGT in the germline V gene. V lost 2 bases, J lost 12 bases, and 11 bases lay in between. The CDR3 length is 12 residues. In DNA, the CDR3 is TGTGCCAGCAGTGACGGGCGCTGGGGGCAGTTCTTC. Translation gives CASSDGRWGQFF.

The chain joins TRBV6-5 to TRBJ2-5, with D possibly TRBD1 on 6 matching bases. Looked up from germline, CDR1 is MNHEY and CDR2 is SVGAGI. The CDR3 runs to 15 residues. The germline V and J ends were trimmed by 0 bases and 1 base, with 9 bases remaining between them. CDR3 amino acids: CASSYSPGVQETQYF. CDR3 in DNA: TGTGCCAGCAGTTACTCGCCAGGGGTCCAAGAGACCCAGTACTTC.

This chain uses TRBV9 with TRBJ2-3; TRBD1 or TRBD2 may be the D gene (5 bases each). Germline assignment: CDR1 SGDLS and CDR2 YYNGEE. The CDR3 sequence is 13 residues long. V was pared by 6 bases and J by 2 bases, with 10 bases between. CDR3 sequence: CASNGGSTDTQYF. DNA for the CDR3: TGTGCCAGCAATGGGGGTTCCACAGATACGCAGTATTTT. Together with reference TRBV9 and TRBJ2-3, the CDR3 gives the full variable domain: DSGVTQTPKHLITATGQRVTLRCSPRSGDLSVYWYQQSLDQGLQFLIQYYNGEERAKGNILERFSAQQFPDLHSELNLSSLELGDSALYFCASNGGSTDTQYFGPGTRLTVL.

The CDR3 loop is CASSYAENTEAFF. Written as DNA, the CDR3 is TGTGCCAGCAGTTATGCCGAGAACACTGAAGCTTTCTTT. The chain has TRBV27 and TRBJ1-1; D ambiguous. Germline CDR1 reads MNHEY; CDR2 reads SMNVEV (reference sequence). The CDR3 has 13 amino acids. The V end was cut by 4 bases, the J end by 1 base, with 7 bases between.

The V gene is TRBV21-1, the J gene TRBJ2-5; TRBD2 is the table's D call, not checked against the DNA. TRBV21-1 is a documented pseudogene. The CDR3 contains 16 residues. CDR3 loop: CASSKETSGRSETQYF. CDR3 in DNA: TGTGCCAGCAGCAAAGAGACTAGCGGGAGGAGTGAGACCCAGTACTTC.

The chain has TRBV11-3 and TRBJ2-5; 7 nucleotides line up with TRBD2. The CDR3 totals 16 residues. V shed 4 bases, J shed 6 bases, and the junction held 14 bases outside the gene matches. CDR1 and CDR2 (germline): SGHNT, YENEEA. CDR3 sequence reads: CASSSPSRGDQKTQYF. DNA for the CDR3: TGTGCCAGCAGCTCGCCCAGCCGGGGGGACCAGAAGACCCAGTACTTC.

V and J are TRBV27 and TRBJ2-7; 8 bases map to TRBD2. Trimming cost V 5 bases and J 6 bases; bases outside gene matches: 15. This CDR3 comprises 16 residues. The germline V gene has CDR1 MNHEY and CDR2 SMNVEV (reference sequence). Here the CDR3 DNA reads TGTGCCAGCAGTGCAAGGAGCGGGAGTCTCATCGGCGAGCAGTACTTC. Translating it yields CASSARSGSLIGEQYF.

CDR3 in amino acids: CASSTTQSSYNSPLHF. CDR3 sequence (DNA): TGTGCCAGCAGCACCACCCAGAGCTCCTATAATTCACCCCTCCACTTT. The V gene is TRBV21-1, the J gene TRBJ1-6. TRBV21-1 is given as a pseudogene. This CDR3 region has 16 residues.

The chain couples TRBV4-2 to TRBJ2-2; no reliable D call. Looked up from germline, CDR1 is LGHNA and CDR2 is YNFKEQ. This CDR3 has 13 amino acids. Between the trimmed V and J ends, which lost 1 base and 6 bases, there was a span of 6 bases. The CDR3 loop is CASSQGVAGELFF. Here the CDR3 DNA reads TGTGCCAGCAGCCAAGGTGTTGCCGGGGAGCTGTTTTTT.

This clone has just a few counts. The chain joins TRBV19 to TRBJ1-2; no clear D. V shed 5 bases and J shed 0 bases, with 10 bases lying between them. Germline lookup yields CDR1 LNHDA and CDR2 SQIVND (reference sequence). CDR3 size: 14 residues. The CDR3 bases are TGTGCCAGTAGTTTCAGACTGACTAACTATGGCTACACCTTC. Residues: CASSFRLTNYGYTF.

The chain recombines TRBV2 with TRBJ1-5; D might be TRBD1 (6 bases). Trimming shortened V by 3 bases and J by 0 bases, and 9 bases separated the two germline ends. Germline CDR1 reads SNHLY; CDR2 reads FYNNEI. CDR3 length: 15 residues. The CDR3 is CASSDTGSSNQPQHF. CDR3 nucleotide sequence: TGTGCCAGCAGTGATACAGGGTCTAGCAATCAGCCCCAGCATTTT.

The chain has TRBV28 and TRBJ2-7, with TRBD2 matching over 11 bases. Trimming removed 5 bases from V and 2 bases from J; junction bases left unmatched: 11. The CDR3 has 17 residues. Germline V CDR1 and CDR2: MDHEN, SYDVKM. CDR3 amino acids: CASSAQTGTSGPYEQYF. CDR3 DNA: TGTGCCAGCAGTGCCCAAACCGGGACTAGCGGACCCTACGAGCAGTACTTC.

This chain links TRBV6-5 with TRBJ2-1, with D perhaps given as TRBD1 or TRBD2 (6 bases each). V lost 3 bases, J lost 5 bases, and 8 bases lay in between. CDR3 length: 13 amino acids. Germline V gives CDR1 MNHEY, CDR2 SVGAGI. The CDR3 bases are TGTGCCAGCAGTTATGGGGGGCACAATGAGCAGTTCTTC. Its translation: CASSYGGHNEQFF.